Each of the 28 T cell receptor beta chains below was sequenced from the same sample in a study of blood T cell repertoires in COVID-19. Here immunoSEQ multiplex PCR was the method, and the copy in TCRdb shows in-frame clones only, minus some. Among about 210,000 clones listed, about four fifths were seen once. The sequenced material came from PBMCs or T cells enriched from blood (not recorded which). All receptors come from a woman between 45 and 65 years old with acute COVID-19.

The table lists this clone with a few counts. The chain joins TRBV6-5 to TRBJ2-5; the D is unclear. CDR3 length: 12 residues. CDR1 and CDR2 (germline): MNHEY, SVGAGI. Trimming took 8 bases from V and 2 from J, leaving 9 bases between them. CDR3 DNA sequence: TGTGCCAGCCGCTCCAGACAAGAGACCCAGTACTTC. This gives the protein CASRSRQETQYF.

Turning to this clone: Germline and junction disagree at one end, which may indicate a read error. The chain uses TRBV10-2 and TRBJ2-3; D perhaps matches TRBD2 (6 bases). The CDR3 has 14 amino acids. Germline values: CDR1 WSHSY, CDR2 SAAADI. The CDR3 DNA reads as TGCGCCAGCAGAGAGTTTGGGGGGACAGATACGCAGTATTTT. Protein product: CASREFGGTDTQYF.

The J gene is TRBJ2-3, the V gene TRBV19; 9 nucleotides line up with TRBD1. V lost 4 bases to trimming and J lost 6 bases; unmatched junction nucleotides: 14. Germline loops: CDR1 LNHDA, CDR2 SQIVND (reference sequence). The CDR3 is made up of 17 amino acids. CDR3 sequence: CASSTPTGTGWFDTQYF. The CDR3 coding sequence is TGTGCCAGTAGTACCCCTACCGGGACAGGGTGGTTCGATACGCAGTATTTT.

The chain joins TRBV4-1 to TRBJ2-1; D is uncertain. The V gene's germline CDR1 is MGHRA and CDR2 YSYEKL. V lost 1 base to trimming and J lost 2 bases, with 9 bases between them. The CDR3 is 15 amino acids. This CDR3 is CASSQGPDPYNEQFF. The CDR3 coding sequence is TGCGCCAGCAGCCAAGGGCCTGATCCCTACAATGAGCAGTTCTTC.

This clone was picked up one time. This rearrangement joins TRBV7-2 to TRBJ2-7; 9 bases map to TRBD2. CDR1 and CDR2 (germline): SGHTA, FQGNSA. Unmatched junction bases numbered 10, after V lost 1 base and J lost 0 bases. This CDR3 is 18 amino acids long. In DNA form, the CDR3 reads TGTGCCAGCAGCTTAGTTCCCCTAGCGCGGGGGGGCTCCTACGAGCAGTACTTC. Its translation: CASSLVPLARGGSYEQYF.

CDR3 DNA sequence: TGCGCCAGCAGCTTGGGACTAGCGGGAGCGGATGAGCAGTTCTTC. Translated: CASSLGLAGADEQFF. The gene calls are TRBV5-1 and TRBJ2-1; 12 bases are a match to TRBD2. The CDR3 consists of 15 residues. Germline CDR1 reads SGHRS; CDR2 reads YFSETQ. Unmatched junction bases numbered 3, after V lost 0 bases and J lost 8 bases. Using reference TRBV5-1 and TRBJ2-1 for the parts outside the CDR3, the full variable domain is KAGVTQTPRYLIKTRGQQVTLSCSPISGHRSVSWYQQTPGQGLQFLFEYFSETQRNKGNFPGRFSGRQFSNSRSEMNVSTLELGDSALYLCASSLGLAGADEQFFGPGTRLTVL.

The chain is built from TRBV5-1 and TRBJ2-6; D is undetermined. CDR1 and CDR2 (germline): SGHRS, YFSETQ. Deletions cut 1 base from V and 1 base from J, with 6 bases between. This CDR3 region has 15 residues. CDR3 loop: CASSLMRSGANVLTF. The CDR3 DNA is TGCGCCAGCAGCTTGATGAGGTCTGGGGCCAACGTCCTGACTTTC.

In DNA form, the CDR3 reads TGTGCCAGCAGTTTATATGCCCGTGGTCGGGGGGCGTCGGCCAAAAACATTCAGTACTTC. Translated: CASSLYARGRGASAKNIQYF. V is TRBV28 and J is TRBJ2-4; D is perhaps TRBD2 (7 bases). The CDR3 has 20 residues. Germline CDR1 and CDR2: MDHEN and SYDVKM. Deletions cut 1 base from V and 1 base from J, with 23 bases between.

The table lists this clone with a few counts. CDR3 residues: CASSSGQELGYTF. In DNA, the CDR3 is TGCGCCAGCAGCAGTGGACAGGAGTTGGGCTACACCTTC. The V gene is TRBV5-1, the J gene TRBJ1-2, with TRBD1 matching over 7 bases. J was trimmed by 8 bases and V by 4 bases; bases with no gene match: 8. Germline values: CDR1 SGHRS, CDR2 YFSETQ. The CDR3 has 13 amino acids.

This chain uses TRBV7-2 with TRBJ1-5, with 7 bases matching TRBD1. This CDR3 spans 15 amino acids. The germline V gene encodes CDR1 SGHTA and CDR2 FQGNSA. The V and J ends lost 5 bases and 2 bases, in that order; junction bases with no gene match: 6. CDR3 sequence (DNA): TGTGCCAGCAGCCCAGGGGGAGGAGGCAATCAGCCCCAGCATTTT. Amino acid sequence: CASSPGGGGNQPQHF.

The rearrangement links TRBV15 to TRBJ2-1; tentatively, D is TRBD1 (5 bases). CDR3 size: 15 residues. CDR1 and CDR2 from the germline V gene are LNHNV and YYDKDF (reference sequence). With 4 bases removed from V and 6 bases from J, the gap between germline ends came to 16 bases. The CDR3 reads CATSMWQGRGNEQFF. In nucleotides, the CDR3 is TGTGCCACCAGCATGTGGCAGGGTAGAGGCAATGAGCAGTTCTTC.

This clone was counted only a few times. The chain couples TRBV2 to TRBJ1-5, with D tentatively TRBD1 (6 bases). Per the germline V gene, CDR1 is SNHLY and CDR2 is FYNNEI. With 6 bases removed from V and 0 bases from J, the gap between germline ends came to 12 bases. This CDR3 has 15 residues. Here the CDR3 DNA reads TGTGCCAGCAGGCTGGACAGATATAGCAATCAGCCCCAGCATTTT. Translation: CASRLDRYSNQPQHF.

The genes are TRBV7-2 and TRBJ2-1; 7 bases are shared with TRBD2. V lost 7 bases, J lost 3 bases, and 6 bases stayed unmatched. The CDR3 is 14 residues long. CDR1 SGHTA and CDR2 FQGNSA come from the germline V gene. Written as DNA, the CDR3 is TGTGCCAGCATCCCTGGCGGGGGCTACAATGAGCAGTTCTTC. Protein: CASIPGGGYNEQFF. The whole variable domain, remainder taken from reference TRBV7-2 and TRBJ2-1, is GAGVSQSPSNKVTEKGKDVELRCDPISGHTALYWYRQSLGQGLEFLIYFQGNSAPDKSGLPSDRFSAERTGGSVSTLTIQRTQQEDSAVYLCASIPGGGYNEQFFGPGTRLTVL.

The rearrangement uses TRBV12-3 or TRBV12-4 and TRBJ1-2, with D tentatively TRBD1 (5 bases). This CDR3 spans 12 amino acids. V was clipped by 5 bases and J by 5 bases, with 9 bases between them. Written as DNA, the CDR3 is TGTGCCAGCAGTCCCGGGGGGTATGGCTACACCTTC. As protein: CASSPGGYGYTF.

This chain joins TRBV9 and TRBJ1-4, with 9 nucleotides matching TRBD1. The CDR3 has 14 residues. CDR1 and CDR2 from the germline V gene are SGDLS and YYNGEE. With V trimmed by 3 bases and J by 7 bases, 4 bases remained unmatched. The CDR3 region is CASSETGGSEKLFF. CDR3 DNA: TGTGCCAGCAGCGAGACAGGGGGTTCTGAAAAACTGTTTTTT. The whole variable domain, remainder taken from reference TRBV9 and TRBJ1-4, is DSGVTQTPKHLITATGQRVTLRCSPRSGDLSVYWYQQSLDQGLQFLIQYYNGEERAKGNILERFSAQQFPDLHSELNLSSLELGDSALYFCASSETGGSEKLFFGSGTQLSVL.

The V gene is TRBV5-1, the J gene TRBJ2-5; D perhaps matches TRBD2 (5 bases). The V gene lost 4 bases and the J gene lost 0 bases, with 7 bases spanning the gap. The length of the CDR3 is 13 residues. Germline lookup yields CDR1 SGHRS and CDR2 YFSETQ. The CDR3 sequence: CASSGSYQETQYF. Here the CDR3 DNA reads TGCGCCAGCAGCGGGAGTTACCAAGAGACCCAGTACTTC.

This clone occurred once. The chain recombines TRBV7-2 with TRBJ2-1; TRBD2 matches 7 bases. Germline V lookup: CDR1 SGHTA, CDR2 FQGNSA. Losses at the gene ends were 1 base for V and 5 bases for J; bases not matched to a gene: 5. The CDR3 has 15 amino acids. The CDR3, as DNA: TGTGCCAGCAGCTTAGGCCCTAGCGGTAACAATGAGCAGTTCTTC. It is translated as CASSLGPSGNNEQFF.

The rearrangement uses TRBV7-9 and TRBJ2-5; 7 bases are a match to TRBD2. Germline CDR1 and CDR2: SEHNR and FQNEAQ (reference sequence). J gave up 1 base and V 5 bases, and 7 bases lay outside the gene matches. There are 15 residues in the CDR3. The CDR3 spells CASSRQGGGQETQYF. CDR3 bases: TGTGCCAGCAGCCGCCAGGGCGGGGGCCAAGAGACCCAGTACTTC.

This clone was observed once. This chain joins TRBV19 and TRBJ2-7; TRBD1 aligns across 8 bases. Per germline, CDR1 LNHDA and CDR2 SQIVND (reference sequence). After removal of 10 bases from V and 7 bases from J, the junction contained 9 bases not matched to a gene. The CDR3 runs to 12 residues. CDR3 sequence (DNA): TGTGCCATTCCCCAGGGGGCCGAGGAGCAGTACTTC. Its protein product is CAIPQGAEEQYF.

CDR3 sequence reads: CASSPQGLANYGYTF. In DNA, the CDR3 is TGTGCCAGCAGCCCTCAGGGGCTAGCTAACTATGGCTACACCTTC. The genes are TRBV2 and TRBJ1-2, with TRBD1 as a possible D gene (6 bases). Germline values: CDR1 SNHLY, CDR2 FYNNEI. The germline V and J ends were trimmed by 6 bases and 0 bases, with 14 bases remaining between them. The CDR3 runs to 15 residues. Filled out from reference TRBV2 and TRBJ1-2, the complete variable domain reads EPEVTQTPSHQVTQMGQEVILRCVPISNHLYFYWYRQILGQKVEFLVSFYNNEISEKSEIFDDQFSVERPDGSNFTLKIRSTKLEDSAMYFCASSPQGLANYGYTFGSGTRLTVV.

This chain uses TRBV7-9 with TRBJ1-6; TRBD1 aligns across 8 bases. CDR1 SEHNR and CDR2 FQNEAQ come from the germline V gene (reference sequence). The V gene end was trimmed by 4 bases and the J gene end by 17 bases; junction bases not matched to a gene: 10. CDR3 length: 13 residues. CDR3 residues: CASSSSTGQGIHF. CDR3 DNA: TGTGCCAGCAGCTCGAGCACCGGACAGGGAATCCACTTT.

The J gene is TRBJ1-5, the V gene TRBV4-1; D might be TRBD1 (6 bases). Germline loops: CDR1 MGHRA, CDR2 YSYEKL. V was cut by 6 bases and J by 3 bases, with 24 bases left in between. CDR3 length equals 18 residues. Here the CDR3 reads CASRYPHSGGRNNQPQHF. CDR3 nucleotide sequence: TGCGCCAGCAGGTATCCCCACAGCGGGGGGCGGAACAATCAGCCCCAGCATTTT.

This clone appeared a few times. This rearrangement joins TRBV11-2 to TRBJ1-4, with D unresolved. Germline CDR1 is SGHAT and CDR2 is FQNNGV. With 4 bases removed from V and 1 base from J, the gap between germline ends came to 4 bases. The CDR3 runs 13 residues. The CDR3, as DNA: TGTGCCAGCAGCTCCCGAACTAATGAAAAACTGTTTTTT. The encoded protein is CASSSRTNEKLFF.

The chain is built from TRBV28 and TRBJ1-5; the D gene is possibly TRBD1 (5 bases). CDR3 length equals 15 residues. Germline assignment: CDR1 MDHEN and CDR2 SYDVKM. V was pared by 4 bases and J by 3 bases, with 13 bases between. CDR3 region: CASSYARQNNQPQHF. In nucleotides, the CDR3 is TGTGCCAGCAGTTATGCCCGACAGAACAATCAGCCCCAGCATTTT.

CDR3 residues: CASSETSGGIGGELFF. DNA of the CDR3: TGTGCCAGCAGCGAGACTAGCGGGGGGATTGGCGGGGAGCTGTTTTTT. This rearrangement joins TRBV7-6 to TRBJ2-2; 13 positions match TRBD2. The CDR3 is 16 residues long. V was pared by 5 bases and J by 7 bases, with 7 bases of the junction left unmatched. Germline assignment: CDR1 SGHVS and CDR2 FNYEAQ.

CDR3 amino acids: CASSPTLWDSSGNEQFF. The DNA for the CDR3 is TGTGCCAGCAGTCCCACGCTTTGGGACTCGAGCGGTAATGAGCAGTTCTTC. The rearrangement joins TRBV28 to TRBJ2-1, with D possibly being TRBD2 (6 bases). The CDR3 spans 17 residues. V was pared by 5 bases and J by 7 bases, with 24 bases between. Germline CDR1 MDHEN, CDR2 SYDVKM.

This clone has just one count. This sequence joins TRBV6-5 and TRBJ1-2; 8 positions match TRBD1. From germline, CDR1 is MNHEY and CDR2 SVGAGI. The V gene end was trimmed by 11 bases and the J gene end by 4 bases; junction bases not matched to a gene: 15. The CDR3 has 15 residues. CDR3 DNA: TGTGCCGCCCGTGACAGGGGAGGAGGGGCCTATGGCTACACCTTC. Translation gives CAARDRGGGAYGYTF.

This chain connects TRBV28 to TRBJ2-3, with a possible D match to TRBD2 (6 bases). Germline CDR1 and CDR2: MDHEN and SYDVKM. The V gene lost 5 bases and the J gene lost 3 bases, with 21 bases spanning the gap. CDR3 length equals 17 residues. CDR3 nucleotides: TGTGCCAGCAGTCCCCGAGGGCTGCTTCGGGGGACAGATACGCAGTATTTT. Its translation: CASSPRGLLRGTDTQYF.